The 13 T cell receptor beta chains given below trace back to one sample, sequenced in a study of Graves' ophthalmopathy and Graves' hyperthyroidism (dated by TCRdb to the late 2010s). Sequencer: Illumina HiSeq 2000. TCR beta CDR3 regions were amplified from RNA transcripts for repertoire sequencing. HTBI primers and the Qiagen OneStep RT-PCR kit were used in a first-round RT-PCR, which was followed by a second-round multiplex PCR, size selection and purification. TCRdb applied fastp at Q25 and MiXCR to the public reads, then kept only in-frame beta chains. A single entry per CDR3 protein holds the most common genes and DNA from its merged rows. This sample has around 170,000 distinct CDR3 sequences in its table, and under 40% of those were observed once. The ten largest clones represent approximately 5.5% of the sample. Sequenced: peripheral blood. The receptors come from a woman between 35 and 50 years old with Graves' ophthalmopathy. Donor details come from another sample of the same person, matched by shared clones.

The sample holds many counts of this clonotype. The chain uses TRBV6-1 and TRBJ1-2; unclear D gene. Between the trimmed V and J ends, which lost 6 bases and 2 bases, there was a span of 7 bases. The CDR3 runs to 12 residues. The germline V gene encodes CDR1 MNHNS and CDR2 SASEGT. The CDR3 loop reads CASRERNYGYTF. In DNA, the CDR3 is TGTGCCAGCAGGGAACGGAACTATGGCTACACCTTC.

The sample holds many counts of this clonotype. Compared with germline, one end of the junction differs, possibly owing to a read error. The gene calls are TRBV6-2 or TRBV6-3 and TRBJ2-5; tentatively, D is TRBD2 (6 bases). The germline V gene has CDR1 MNHEY and CDR2 SVGEGT. The CDR3 totals 14 residues. The CDR3 loop reads CASRRPDRGETRYF. DNA for the CDR3: TGTGCCAGCAGACGCCCCGACCGCGGGGAGACCCGGTACTTC.

This clonotype was counted many times. The chain recombines TRBV5-1 with TRBJ1-2, with 7 bases fitting TRBD1. Germline-derived CDR1 and CDR2 are SGHRS and YFSETQ. The CDR3 has 15 residues. The V gene end was trimmed by 4 bases and the J gene end by 2 bases; junction bases not matched to a gene: 8. CDR3 residues: CASSTRDSLNYGYTF. CDR3 bases: TGCGCCAGCAGCACCCGGGACAGCCTAAACTATGGCTACACCTTC.

This clonotype was found many times. The chain joins TRBV5-8 to TRBJ1-1, with D maybe TRBD1 (5 bases). The CDR3 has 15 amino acids. Germline-derived CDR1 and CDR2 are SGHTS and YDEGEE. V lost 1 base and J 5 bases, leaving 15 bases between the germline ends. In DNA, the CDR3 is TGTGCCAGCAGCTTGTACCGGGGGGGTTTGACTGAAGCTTTCTTT. It encodes CASSLYRGGLTEAFF. Supplemented by reference TRBV5-8 and TRBJ1-1, the full variable domain reads EAGVTQSPTHLIKTRGQQATLRCSPISGHTSVYWYQQALGLGLQFLLWYDEGEERNRGNFPPRFSGRQFPNYSSELNVNALELEDSALYLCASSLYRGGLTEAFFGQGTRLTVV.

The gene calls are TRBV6-2 or TRBV6-3 and TRBJ2-7; 8 bases line up with TRBD2. The CDR3 covers 14 residues. V dropped 8 bases and J dropped 3; count of bases not matched to a gene: 9. Germline lookup yields CDR1 MNHEY and CDR2 SVGEGT. CDR3 DNA sequence: TGTGCCAGCGGGAGCGGGAGTAGGGGCTACGAGCAGTACTTC. Encoded protein: CASGSGSRGYEQYF.

This clonotype was seen at least ten times. The gene calls are TRBV20-1 and TRBJ2-2; D not certain. CDR3 size: 14 residues. The V end was cut by 1 base, the J end by 1 base, with 7 bases between. Germline V gene lookup returns CDR1 DFQATT and CDR2 SNEGSKA (reference sequence). As DNA, the CDR3 is TGCAGTGCTAGAGGCGGTTTGAACACCGGGGAGCTGTTTTTT. Its translation: CSARGGLNTGELFF.

This clonotype showed up many times. Mismatch with germline at one junction end may stem from a read error. The chain carries TRBV12-3 or TRBV12-4 and TRBJ1-4, with no clear D. CDR3 length: 16 amino acids. CDR3 region: CASSPIHLTTNEKLLF. The CDR3 DNA reads as TGTGCCAGCAGTCCTATTCATCTGACAACTAATGAAAAACTGCTTTTT.

The rearrangement joins TRBV9 to TRBJ1-6; 11 bases align to TRBD1. The germline gives CDR1 SGDLS, CDR2 YYNGEE. The CDR3 spans 14 residues. V gave up 3 bases and J gave up 9 bases; unmatched junction bases: 2. CDR3 sequence: CASSAGTGGSPLHF. The CDR3 nucleotides read TGTGCCAGCAGCGCCGGGACAGGGGGTTCACCCCTCCACTTT.

The table lists this clonotype with many counts. The chain couples TRBV7-2 to TRBJ2-7, with 9 bases that match TRBD1. Germline CDR1 SGHTA, CDR2 FQGNSA. The CDR3 is 16 residues long. The ends lost 5 bases at V and 6 bases at J; junction bases unmatched: 14. The CDR3 reads CASSPGAGTGIFEQYF. The CDR3 DNA is TGTGCCAGCAGCCCTGGGGCCGGGACAGGGATTTTCGAGCAGTACTTC.

The V call is TRBV5-1, the J call TRBJ1-2; D not resolved. Germline CDR1 SGHRS, CDR2 YFSETQ. With 0 bases removed from V and 0 bases from J, the gap between germline ends came to 9 bases. CDR3 length equals 15 residues. In DNA form, the CDR3 reads TGCGCCAGCAGCTTGGCCAAAGAAGCTAACTATGGCTACACCTTC. Its translation is CASSLAKEANYGYTF.

The chain recombines TRBV7-2 with TRBJ1-1; weak D call: TRBD1 (5 bases). Trimming took 1 base from V and 10 from J, leaving 13 bases between them. This CDR3 contains 13 residues. Germline assignment: CDR1 SGHTA and CDR2 FQGNSA. The CDR3, as DNA: TGTGCCAGCAGCTTAGATACAGGCGCGATAGCTTTCTTT. Translation gives CASSLDTGAIAFF.

About this clonotype: Sequence at one end of the junction differs from germline and may be a read error. V and J are TRBV12-3 or TRBV12-4 and TRBJ1-1, with 7 bases lining up with TRBD1. This CDR3 region has 17 residues. CDR3 bases: TGTGCCAGCAGCTCATATGGGGGTCAGGGGGAGAACACTGAAGCTTTCTTC. Protein sequence: CASSSYGGQGENTEAFF.

In DNA form, the CDR3 reads TGCAGCGCCGGGGACAGGGGGCTTAACCCAAACACTGAAGCTTTCTTT. It translates to CSAGDRGLNPNTEAFF. This chain links TRBV29-1 with TRBJ1-1; TRBD1 agrees at 12 bases. Germline-derived CDR1 and CDR2 are SQVTM and ANQGSEA. The CDR3 covers 16 residues. The trim removed 7 bases at V and 2 bases at J, leaving 11 bases unmatched.